This T cell receptor (beta chain) was found in a study of identical twins. This clonotype turned up a few times. The antigen remains unidentified. Overall study results and limits: The abundant beta clonotypes from cord blood had fewer insertions, and memory repertoires had none of this. Where beta out-of-frame sequences were concerned, excess twin sharing was weaker. Twin-shared out-of-frame alpha sequences showed excess low generation probability.

Each CDR3 protein is one row after TCRdb ran MiXCR on the 5' RACE reads. This table has 1.5 million to 2 million distinct CDR3 sequences, roughly a third appearing once. The germline gives CDR1 DFQATT, CDR2 SNEGSKA (reference sequence). CDR3 size: 15 residues. V lost 2 bases, J lost 1 base, and 12 bases lay in between. The material sequenced was cord blood. The gene calls are TRBV20-1 and TRBJ1-5; D remains unclear. The clonotype was recovered from a newborn girl in good health. The DNA for the CDR3 is TGCAGTGCTAGAATGGGCCCGGTGAGCAATCAGCCCCAGCATTTT. This codes for CSARMGPVSNQPQHF.